This TCR beta chain was sequenced for a study of regulatory T cells in long-lasting Graves disease. Indicated time point: persistent/refractory GD, antithyroid drugs over 5 years with positive TRAb. PBMC-extracted RNA yielded the TCR library. Both iRepertoire HTBI primers and Arm-PCR of CDR3 regions were used to build the TCR beta libraries. From the multiplex PCR reads, TCRdb called clonotypes with MiXCR, one entry per CDR3 protein. The data show 430,000 or so distinct CDR3 sequences, around a fifth seen once. Whole-study results and caveats: TRBV28 was favored in persistent disease, as were TRBJ1-2 and TRBJ2-5.

Ten or more counts support this clonotype. Antigen: not known. This CDR3 has 14 residues. The V end was cut by 4 bases, the J end by 5 bases, with 14 bases between. Looked up from germline, CDR1 is MNHEY and CDR2 is SVGAGI. The input for sequencing was peripheral blood mononuclear cells (PBMCs), taken when the disease was refractory, from a patient treated with antithyroid drugs. The chain couples TRBV6-5 to TRBJ2-5, with D possibly being TRBD2 (6 bases). This TCR came from a female donor with Graves disease. CDR3 sequence: CASSSSAMGETQYF. In DNA, the CDR3 is TGTGCCAGCAGTTCTAGCGCCATGGGGGAGACCCAGTACTTC.